These T cell receptor beta chains were read from a single sample in a study of shared clonotypes between healthy human individuals. The table came from immunoSEQ multiplex PCR; TCRdb's copy has only in-frame clones and leaves some out. The table has 600,000 to 750,000 clones, 72% seen once. Source material: memory CD4+ T cells sorted from blood. The receptors derive from a woman in her 30s in good health. Each CDR3 is given with its conserved first and last residue. A D gene is named only where the DNA matches it firmly. Size is stated for part of the rows, as once, few or many counts, or as a class when the clone is expanded.

d_call	v_call	clone_size	j_call	cdr3_nt	cdr3_aa
.	TRBV4-1	.	TRBJ2-7	TGCGCCAGCAGCCAATTTGTGGGCTACGAGCAGTACTTC	CASSQFVGYEQYF
.	TRBV27	.	TRBJ2-3	TGTGCCAGCAGGTTGACTAGAGTCACAGATACGCAGTATTTT	CASRLTRVTDTQYF
TRBD1	TRBV5-1	.	TRBJ2-7	TGCGCCAGCAGCCAACTCCGACAGGGCTTTTCCTACGAGCAGTACTTC	CASSQLRQGFSYEQYF
.	TRBV25-1	few	TRBJ1-1	TGTGCCAGCAGTGTGGGGGGGGCTGGGGTGGCTTTCTTT	CASSVGGAGVAFF
.	TRBV7-2	.	TRBJ2-2	TGTGCCAGCAGCTTAATGCGTCCCGGGGAGCTGTTTTTT	CASSLMRPGELFF
.	TRBV9	.	TRBJ2-3	TGTGCCAGCAGCGTGGGACCACCTACAGATACGCAGTATTTT	CASSVGPPTDTQYF
TRBD1	TRBV5-1	.	TRBJ1-4	TGCGCCAGCAGCTTGGGGGGGACAGGATCTAATGAAAAACTGTTTTTT	CASSLGGTGSNEKLFF
.	TRBV7-2	.	TRBJ1-2	TGTGCCAGCAGCTTGACATCAGGGAGATACACCTTC	CASSLTSGRYTF
.	TRBV19	.	TRBJ2-7	TGTGCCAGTAGTTGGAGGGACAGAAACTACGAGCAGTACTTC	CASSWRDRNYEQYF
.	TRBV5-1	.	TRBJ2-7	TGCGCCAGCAGCTCGGAGCGGGCCTCCTACGAGCAGTACTTC	CASSSERASYEQYF
.	TRBV25-1	.	TRBJ1-4	TGTGCCAGCAGTGAAAGGCGCACTAATGAAAAACTGTTTTTT	CASSERRTNEKLFF
.	TRBV4-1	.	TRBJ1-5	TGCGCCAGCAGCCAAGATTTGTGGAGCAATCAGCCCCAGCATTTT	CASSQDLWSNQPQHF
TRBD1	TRBV29-1	.	TRBJ1-5	TGCAGCGTTGCACAGGGGGGAGTAGATCAGCCCCAGCATTTT	CSVAQGGVDQPQHF
.	TRBV7-3	.	TRBJ2-2	TGTGCCAGCAGCTTATGGGGAACAGCAAACACCGGGGAGCTGTTTTTT	CASSLWGTANTGELFF
.	TRBV15	.	TRBJ2-3	TGTGCCACCAGCAGCACATCTGTACCGGGTCCAAATTCGGATACGCAGTATTTT	CATSSTSVPGPNSDTQYF
.	TRBV4-2	.	TRBJ2-2	TGTGCCAGCAGCCAAGGAGGCGGGACTACCGGGGAGCTGTTTTTT	CASSQGGGTTGELFF
.	TRBV27	.	TRBJ2-1	TGTGCCAGCAGTTTTACAGGGTCCTACAATGAGCAGTTCTTC	CASSFTGSYNEQFF
.	TRBV28	.	TRBJ2-3	TGTGCCAGCAGTTCACCGGGACTTAGCACAGATACGCAGTATTTT	CASSSPGLSTDTQYF
TRBD1	TRBV28	.	TRBJ1-5	TGTGCCAGCAGTGCCGCCACAGGGGCAGGCCATCAGCCCCAGCATTTT	CASSAATGAGHQPQHF
.	TRBV29-1	.	TRBJ2-7	TGCAGCGTTGAAAACGGGGACGCGCAGTACTTC	CSVENGDAQYF
TRBD2	TRBV19	.	TRBJ2-1	TGTGCCAGTAGCGCGAGGACTAGCGGAGTCTTCAATGAGCAGTTCTTC	CASSARTSGVFNEQFF
TRBD2	TRBV19	once	TRBJ2-2	TGTGCCAGTAGTACGGGACTAGCGGGAGTCACCGGGGAGCTGTTTTTT	CASSTGLAGVTGELFF
.	TRBV10-3	few	TRBJ1-5	TGTGCCATCGGGATGGAGGGACCCCATCAGCCCCAGCATTTT	CAIGMEGPHQPQHF
.	TRBV5-1	.	TRBJ2-5	TGCGCCAGCAGCCAAGGGGGGTTAGGAGGGGAGACCCAGTACTTC	CASSQGGLGGETQYF
.	TRBV20-1	.	TRBJ1-1	TGCAGTGCTAAATGGACTCCACAAGCTTTCTTT	CSAKWTPQAFF
.	TRBV2	.	TRBJ2-2	TGTGCCATCAACAGAGGGAGCAGGGGTGGCACCGGGGAGCTGTTTTTT	CAINRGSRGGTGELFF
.	TRBV5-1	.	TRBJ2-7	TGCGCCAGCAGCTTAGTTAGCGGTCTCGAGGAGCAGTACTTC	CASSLVSGLEEQYF
TRBD1	TRBV18	many	TRBJ1-4	TGTGCCAGCTCGCAAAGTAAGGGACAGGCCGAAAAACTGTTTTTT	CASSQSKGQAEKLFF
TRBD1	TRBV5-1	.	TRBJ1-4	TGCGCCAGCAGCAAGGACAGGACCGAAGTAACTAATGAAAAACTGTTTTTT	CASSKDRTEVTNEKLFF
.	TRBV5-1	.	TRBJ2-5	TGCGCCAGCAGCTTGGCCCCGGGAGAGACCCAGTACTTC	CASSLAPGETQYF
TRBD2	TRBV10-2	once	TRBJ2-7	TGCGCCAGCAGTGACGGACTAGCGGGAGGGCCGGGGACCTACGAGCAGTACTTC	CASSDGLAGGPGTYEQYF
TRBD2	TRBV5-1	.	TRBJ2-7	TGCGCCAGCAGCCGCTGGGCGGGAGGGGACTACGAGCAGTACTTC	CASSRWAGGDYEQYF
TRBD2	TRBV7-9	.	TRBJ2-1	TGTGCCAGCAGCCCGCACGGGACTAGCGGGAGTAAACAGTTCTTC	CASSPHGTSGSKQFF
TRBD2	TRBV29-1	.	TRBJ2-1	TGCAGCCTGTCGGCTAGCGGGGTATACAATGAGCAGTTCTTC	CSLSASGVYNEQFF
.	TRBV5-6	.	TRBJ2-7	TGTGCCAGCAGCAGAGACGACAGGAAACCCTCCTACGAGCAGTACTTC	CASSRDDRKPSYEQYF
TRBD2	TRBV5-6	.	TRBJ2-1	TGTGCCAGCAGCGGGACTAGCGGCTCCTACAATGAGCAGTTCTTC	CASSGTSGSYNEQFF
.	TRBV7-2	.	TRBJ1-3	TGTGCCAGCAGCTCTTATGCAGACTCTGGAAACACCATATATTTT	CASSSYADSGNTIYF
.	TRBV7-9	once	TRBJ2-7	TGTGCCAGCAGCTTAGTGGGACCCGAGGACGAGCAGTACTTC	CASSLVGPEDEQYF
.	TRBV6-5	.	TRBJ1-4	TGTGCCAGCAGCCCGAATGGGGACGGGAATGAAAAACTGTTTTTT	CASSPNGDGNEKLFF
TRBD1	TRBV20-1	.	TRBJ1-2	TGCAGTGCCACAGGGGGCTCTGGCTACACCTTC	CSATGGSGYTF
.	TRBV2	few	TRBJ1-4	TGTGCCAGCAGTGAACAGACGGAAAAACTGTTTTTT	CASSEQTEKLFF
.	TRBV5-5	.	TRBJ1-5	TGTGCCAGCAGCTTACGGGACAGCAATCAGCCCCAGCATTTT	CASSLRDSNQPQHF
TRBD1	TRBV7-2	.	TRBJ1-2	TGTGCCAGCAGCTTAATAGCGGACAGGGGTTTTGGGGGCTACACCTTC	CASSLIADRGFGGYTF
.	TRBV19	.	TRBJ2-5	TGTGCCAGTAGCACCTCGGGGCCTAGCAGCCAAGAGACCCAGTACTTC	CASSTSGPSSQETQYF
TRBD1	TRBV6-5	.	TRBJ1-5	TGTGCCAGCAGTTATTGGGACAGGGGTCAGCCCCAGCATTTT	CASSYWDRGQPQHF
.	TRBV14	few	TRBJ2-7	TGTGCCAGCAGCCGGGCCGCGGGGGCATACGAGCAGTACTTC	CASSRAAGAYEQYF
.	TRBV5-1	few	TRBJ1-5	TGCGCCAGCAGCTTGGGGCTCAATCAGCCCCAGCATTTT	CASSLGLNQPQHF
.	TRBV10-1	.	TRBJ1-1	TGCGCCAGCAGACCCTCCGGGGAAGGTGAAGCTTTCTTT	CASRPSGEGEAFF
TRBD2	TRBV30	few	TRBJ2-6	TGTGCCTGGGCTAGCGGCTCTGGGGCCAACGTCCTGACTTTC	CAWASGSGANVLTF